This is a list of T cell receptor beta chains from one sample in a study of OX40 agonist ivuxolimab in advanced cancers. Data came from immunoSEQ multiplex PCR; TCRdb stores just in-frame clones and leaves some out. The sample holds 25,000 to 35,000 clones; 85% to 90% are singletons and the top ten take around 50%. The sample in question was CD4+ or CD8+ T cells sorted from blood, obtained in a trial of the OX40 agonist ivuxolimab. The receptors shown here come from an adult with an advanced solid tumor such as melanoma, head and neck, liver or kidney cancer. Both conserved end residues are part of each CDR3. The order of the fields is D gene, V gene, J gene, CDR3 protein. The D gene is left open where the match is weak.

TRBD1	TRBV10-3	TRBJ1-2	CAISEAGQGVYGYTF
TRBD1	TRBV9	TRBJ1-1	CASSVVGTGDTEAFF
NA	TRBV28	TRBJ1-6	CASSLADSNSPLHF
NA	TRBV27	TRBJ1-6	CASSLGYGGNSPLHF
NA	TRBV9	TRBJ1-5	CASSVGRAASLYSNQPQHF
NA	TRBV19	TRBJ2-1	CASSWGAPNEQFF
TRBD1	TRBV19	TRBJ1-2	CASSISPQGGYGYTF
NA	TRBV19	TRBJ1-1	CASRRGSTEAFF
TRBD1	TRBV7-9	TRBJ1-1	CASSHPRGQGGTEAFF
NA	TRBV7-9	TRBJ1-6	CASSLARDNSPLHF
NA	TRBV27	TRBJ1-1	CASSDGGLRGAFF
TRBD1	TRBV5-1	TRBJ1-2	CASTPGQGISNYGYTF
NA	TRBV7-9	TRBJ1-1	CASTPEGSYSNTEAFF
NA	TRBV7-9	TRBJ1-1	CASSPSVRMNTEAFF
NA	TRBV6-1	TRBJ2-7	CASSLGAGEQYF
NA	TRBV11-2	TRBJ2-7	CASSLATYEQYF
NA	TRBV25-1	TRBJ2-3	CASSGSSTSTDTQYF
NA	TRBV19	TRBJ2-3	CASSIGTTAVF
TRBD1	TRBV19	TRBJ1-2	CASTPGQVAYGYTF
NA	TRBV7-3	TRBJ2-3	CASSLYSTDTQYF
NA	TRBV10-3	TRBJ1-6	CAIVDAGDNSPLHF
NA	TRBV27	TRBJ2-3	CASSLGQPPTDTQYF
NA	TRBV11-2	TRBJ2-7	CASSHGTNEQYF
NA	TRBV30	TRBJ1-1	CAWSETVNTEAFF
NA	TRBV15	TRBJ1-5	CATSSSGANQPQHF
TRBD2	TRBV30	TRBJ2-5	CAWSLVAGGTQYF
NA	TRBV7-3	TRBJ2-7	CASSPFSPYEQYF